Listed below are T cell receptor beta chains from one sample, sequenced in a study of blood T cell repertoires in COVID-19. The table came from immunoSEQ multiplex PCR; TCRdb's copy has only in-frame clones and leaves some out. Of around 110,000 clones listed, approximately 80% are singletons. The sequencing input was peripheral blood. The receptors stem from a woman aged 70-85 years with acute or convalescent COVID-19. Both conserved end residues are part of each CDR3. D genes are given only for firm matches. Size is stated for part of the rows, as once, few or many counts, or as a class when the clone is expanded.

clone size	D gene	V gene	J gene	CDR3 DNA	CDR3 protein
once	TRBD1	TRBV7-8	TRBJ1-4	TGTGCCAGCAGCCCCTACAGGGGAGGAACTAATGAAAAACTGTTTTTT	CASSPYRGGTNEKLFF
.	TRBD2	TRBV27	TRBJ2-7	TGTGCCAGCAGTAAAACCGGGACTAGCGGGAGGCGTAGTCCCTACGAGCAGTACTTC	CASSKTGTSGRRSPYEQYF
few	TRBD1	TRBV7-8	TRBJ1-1	TGTGCCAGCAGCGTGACAGGGGGCATCACTGAAGCTTTCTTT	CASSVTGGITEAFF
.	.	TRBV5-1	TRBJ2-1	TGCGCCAGCAGCAACTTAGCGGCCAATGAGCAGTTCTTC	CASSNLAANEQFF
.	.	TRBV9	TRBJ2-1	TGTGCCAGCAACTCTGACGGGAGCTCCTACAATGAGCAGTTCTTC	CASNSDGSSYNEQFF
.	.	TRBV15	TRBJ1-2	TGTGCCACCAGCAGGGAGGGGGGCTACACCTTC	CATSREGGYTF
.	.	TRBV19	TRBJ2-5	TGTGCCAGTAGTATAGGGGGAGCTATCGACCAAGAGACCCAGTACTTC	CASSIGGAIDQETQYF
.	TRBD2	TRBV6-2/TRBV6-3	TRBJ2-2	TGTGCCAGCAGTCCCGGCGGGGGTGGGACCGGGGAGCTGTTTTTT	CASSPGGGGTGELFF
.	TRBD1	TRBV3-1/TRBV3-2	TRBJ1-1	TGTGCCAGCAGCCAAGATTCTAGACAGGGTTGGATGAACACTGAAGCTTTCTTT	CASSQDSRQGWMNTEAFF
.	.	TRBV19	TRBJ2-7	TGTGCCAGTAGTAGGGCAGAAACCTACGAGCAGTACTTC	CASSRAETYEQYF
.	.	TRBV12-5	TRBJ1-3	TGTGCTAGTGGTTTAGATAGTTCCTCTGGAAACACCATATATTTT	CASGLDSSSGNTIYF
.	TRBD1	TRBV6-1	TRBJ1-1	TGTGCCAGCAGCGAAAGGGCAGGGGGTAGGAACACTGAAGCTTTCTTT	CASSERAGGRNTEAFF
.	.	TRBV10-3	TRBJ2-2	TGTGCCATCAGTGAGTCCGTCGGGGAGCTGTTTTTT	CAISESVGELFF
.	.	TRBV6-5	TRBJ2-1	TGTGCCAGCAGTTACTCAGGACAGACCGCCTACAATGAGCAGTTCTTC	CASSYSGQTAYNEQFF
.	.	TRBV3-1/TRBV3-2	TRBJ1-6	TGTGCCAGCAGCCCTACAACAGGGAGTAATTCACCCCTCCACTTT	CASSPTTGSNSPLHF
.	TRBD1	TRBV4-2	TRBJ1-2	TGTGCCAGCAGCCGACAGGGGAACTATGGCTACACCTTC	CASSRQGNYGYTF
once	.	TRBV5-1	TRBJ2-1	TGCGCCAGCAGCTTGCCAGGGAAAAATGAGCAGTTCTTC	CASSLPGKNEQFF
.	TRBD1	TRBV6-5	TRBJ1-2	TGTGCCAGCACCCCAGGGGGACAAAACTATGGCTACACCTTC	CASTPGGQNYGYTF